This T cell receptor (beta chain) came from a study of CD8 T cells in Susac syndrome. The germline CDR1 and CDR2 sequences are SGHTA and FQGTGA. Trimming stripped 0 bases from V and 4 bases from J, with 7 bases between. The CDR3 loop spans 14 amino acids. The RNA, about 0.5 to 1 ug, was put through reverse transcription using random hexamers. A single record per CDR3 protein comes from TCRdb applying MiXCR to the immunoSEQ multiplex PCR reads. The top ten clones hold about 0.75% of a sample with fewer than 60,000 distinct CDR3 sequences, 95% of them seen once. What was sequenced was CD8+ T cells from PBMCs. V and J are TRBV7-3 and TRBJ1-3, with D uncertain. This receptor was identified in a human donor with Susac syndrome. The CDR3 spells CASSLTGPGNTIYF. In DNA form, the CDR3 reads TGTGCCAGCAGCTTAACCGGGCCGGGAAACACCATATATTTT. Using reference TRBV7-3 and TRBJ1-3 for the parts outside the CDR3, the full variable domain is GAGVSQTPSNKVTEKGKYVELRCDPISGHTALYWYRQSLGQGPEFLIYFQGTGAADDSGLPNDRFFAVRPEGSVSTLKIQRTERGDSAVYLCASSLTGPGNTIYFGEGSWLTVV.